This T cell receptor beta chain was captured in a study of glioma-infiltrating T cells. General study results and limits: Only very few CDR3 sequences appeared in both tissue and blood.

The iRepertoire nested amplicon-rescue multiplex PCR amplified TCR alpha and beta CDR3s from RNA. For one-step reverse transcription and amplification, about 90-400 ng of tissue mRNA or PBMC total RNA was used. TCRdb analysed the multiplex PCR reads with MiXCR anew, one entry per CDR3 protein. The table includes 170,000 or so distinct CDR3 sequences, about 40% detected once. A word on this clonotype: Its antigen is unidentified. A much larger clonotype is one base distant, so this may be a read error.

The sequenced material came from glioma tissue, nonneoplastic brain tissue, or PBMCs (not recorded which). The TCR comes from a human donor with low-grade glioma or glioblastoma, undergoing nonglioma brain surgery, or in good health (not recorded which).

The CDR3 protein is CASSPTTSHNEKFF. The CDR3 DNA reads as TGTGCCAGCAGCCCGACTACTAGCCACAATGAGAAGTTCTTC. J is TRBJ2-5 and V is TRBV7-2; possible D gene TRBD2, 6 bases. This CDR3 has 14 amino acids. Per the germline V gene, CDR1 is SGHTA and CDR2 is FQGNSA.